This T cell receptor beta chain was sequenced in a study of T cell repertoires in cytomegalovirus infection. Overall study: Indications came from public TCR beta signatures; they pointed to CMV infection and to a matching HLA type. Study findings and constraints: Using cumulative public TCR beta family frequency, the authors identified those who carried CMV together with the relevant HLA. HLA-C-restricted, CMV-specific TCR beta clonotypes were dominant ex vivo.

This clonotype was counted between two and nine times. Its antigen is unidentified. CDR1 and CDR2 from the germline V gene are LGHNA and YSLEER. This CDR3 spans 14 amino acids. Trimming cost V 3 bases and J 7 bases; bases outside gene matches: 2. TCRdb passed the reads through MiXCR, listing each CDR3 protein once. Of 300,000 to 400,000 distinct CDR3 sequences listed, roughly 18% are singletons. Sequencing was performed on PBMCs. This TCR derives from a human donor in good health (CMV status not recorded). Some clones in this sample may be carry-over from other donors' samples. The chain has TRBV4-3 and TRBJ2-4, with 11 bases fitting TRBD2. This CDR3 reads CASSQRTSGNIQYF. DNA of the CDR3: TGCGCCAGCAGCCAGAGGACTAGCGGGAACATTCAGTACTTC.